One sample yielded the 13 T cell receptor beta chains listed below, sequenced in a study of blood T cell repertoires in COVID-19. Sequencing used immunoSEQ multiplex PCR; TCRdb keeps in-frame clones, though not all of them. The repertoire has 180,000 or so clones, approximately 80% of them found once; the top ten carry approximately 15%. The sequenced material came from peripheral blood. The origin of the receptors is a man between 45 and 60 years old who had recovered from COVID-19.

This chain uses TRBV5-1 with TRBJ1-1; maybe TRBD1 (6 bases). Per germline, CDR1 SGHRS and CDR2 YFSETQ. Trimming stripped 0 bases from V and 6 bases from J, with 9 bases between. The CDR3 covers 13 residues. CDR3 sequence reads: CASSLGDRPEAFF. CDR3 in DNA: TGCGCCAGCAGCTTGGGTGACAGGCCTGAAGCTTTCTTT. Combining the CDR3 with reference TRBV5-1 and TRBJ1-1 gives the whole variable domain KAGVTQTPRYLIKTRGQQVTLSCSPISGHRSVSWYQQTPGQGLQFLFEYFSETQRNKGNFPGRFSGRQFSNSRSEMNVSTLELGDSALYLCASSLGDRPEAFFGQGTRLTVV.

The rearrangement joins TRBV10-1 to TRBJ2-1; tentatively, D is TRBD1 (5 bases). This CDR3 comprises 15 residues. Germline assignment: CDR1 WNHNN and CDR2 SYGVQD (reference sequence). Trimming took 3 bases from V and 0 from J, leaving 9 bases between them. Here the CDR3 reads CASSEVGASYNEQFF. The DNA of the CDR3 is TGCGCCAGCAGTGAAGTAGGGGCCTCCTACAATGAGCAGTTCTTC.

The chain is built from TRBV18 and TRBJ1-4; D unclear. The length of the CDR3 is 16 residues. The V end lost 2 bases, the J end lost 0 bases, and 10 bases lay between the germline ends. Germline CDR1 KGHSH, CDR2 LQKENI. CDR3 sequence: CASSPTAGSTNEKLFF. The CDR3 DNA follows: TGTGCCAGCTCACCAACTGCAGGCTCAACTAATGAAAAACTGTTTTTT.

CDR3 in DNA: TGTGCCTGGAGTGTTTCGCAGGGCTATGGCTACACCTTC. Protein sequence: CAWSVSQGYGYTF. This chain uses TRBV30 with TRBJ1-2, with D maybe TRBD1 (5 bases). Germline CDR1 is GTSNPN and CDR2 is SVGIG (reference sequence). Trimming shortened V by 0 bases and J by 4 bases, and 9 bases separated the two germline ends. The CDR3 sequence is 13 residues long.

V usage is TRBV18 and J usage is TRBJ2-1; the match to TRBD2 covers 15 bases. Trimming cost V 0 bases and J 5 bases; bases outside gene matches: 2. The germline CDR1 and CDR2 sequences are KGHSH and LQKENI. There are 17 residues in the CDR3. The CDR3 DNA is TGTGCCAGCTCACCACCGGGACTAGCGGGAGGTAACAATGAGCAGTTCTTC. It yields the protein CASSPPGLAGGNNEQFF.

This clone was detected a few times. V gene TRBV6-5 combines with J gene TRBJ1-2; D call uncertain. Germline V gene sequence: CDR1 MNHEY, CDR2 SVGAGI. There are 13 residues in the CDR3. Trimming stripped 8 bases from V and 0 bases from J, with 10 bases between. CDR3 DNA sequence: TGTGCCAGCGAAGGGAGAGCTAACTATGGCTACACCTTC. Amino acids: CASEGRANYGYTF.

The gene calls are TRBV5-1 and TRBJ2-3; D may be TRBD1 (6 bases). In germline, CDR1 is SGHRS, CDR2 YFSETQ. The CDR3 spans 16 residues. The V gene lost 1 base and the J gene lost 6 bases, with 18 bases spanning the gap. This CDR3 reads CASSLMDSVEGDTQYF. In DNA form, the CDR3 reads TGCGCCAGCAGCTTGATGGACAGTGTAGAGGGGGATACGCAGTATTTT.

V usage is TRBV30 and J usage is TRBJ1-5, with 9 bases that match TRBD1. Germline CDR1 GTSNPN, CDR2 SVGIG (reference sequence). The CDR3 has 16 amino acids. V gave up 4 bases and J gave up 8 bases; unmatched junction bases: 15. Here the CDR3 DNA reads TGTGCCTGGAAACGCCGTAGGACAGGGGCTTTAGAGCCCCAGCATTTT. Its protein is CAWKRRRTGALEPQHF.

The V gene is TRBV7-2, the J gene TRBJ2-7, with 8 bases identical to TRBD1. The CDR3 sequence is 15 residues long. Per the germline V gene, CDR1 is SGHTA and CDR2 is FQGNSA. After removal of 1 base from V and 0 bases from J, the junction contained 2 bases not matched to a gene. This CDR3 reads CASSLVTGASYEQYF. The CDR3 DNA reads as TGTGCCAGCAGCTTAGTGACAGGGGCCTCCTACGAGCAGTACTTC. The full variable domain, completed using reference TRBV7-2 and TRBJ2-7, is GAGVSQSPSNKVTEKGKDVELRCDPISGHTALYWYRQSLGQGLEFLIYFQGNSAPDKSGLPSDRFSAERTGGSVSTLTIQRTQQEDSAVYLCASSLVTGASYEQYFGPGTRLTVT.

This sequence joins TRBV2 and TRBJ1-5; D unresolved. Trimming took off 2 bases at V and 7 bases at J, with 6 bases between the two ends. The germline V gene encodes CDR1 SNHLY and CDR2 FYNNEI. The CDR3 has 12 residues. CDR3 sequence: CASSERGQPQHF. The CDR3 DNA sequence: TGTGCCAGCAGTGAACGGGGACAGCCCCAGCATTTT.

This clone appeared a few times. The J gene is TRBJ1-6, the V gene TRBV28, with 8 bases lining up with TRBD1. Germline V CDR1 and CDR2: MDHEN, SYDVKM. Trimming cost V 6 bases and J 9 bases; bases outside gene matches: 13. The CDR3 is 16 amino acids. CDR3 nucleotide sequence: TGTGCCAGCAGGACAAGGGGGCAGGGGGCGCCTTCACCCCTCCACTTT. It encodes CASRTRGQGAPSPLHF.

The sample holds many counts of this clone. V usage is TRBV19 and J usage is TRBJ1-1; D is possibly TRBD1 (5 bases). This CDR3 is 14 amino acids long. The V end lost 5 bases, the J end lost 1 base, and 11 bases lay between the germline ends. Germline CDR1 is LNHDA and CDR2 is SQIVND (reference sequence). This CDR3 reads CASSDSGRNTEAFF. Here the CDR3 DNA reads TGTGCCAGTAGTGATTCAGGGCGGAACACTGAAGCTTTCTTT.

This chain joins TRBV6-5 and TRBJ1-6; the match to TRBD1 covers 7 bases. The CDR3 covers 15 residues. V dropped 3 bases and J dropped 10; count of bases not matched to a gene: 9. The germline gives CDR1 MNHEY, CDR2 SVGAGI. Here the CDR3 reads CASSYRRQGESPLHF. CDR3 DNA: TGTGCCAGCAGTTATAGACGACAGGGAGAATCACCCCTCCACTTT.